The 27 T cell receptor beta chains given below trace back to one sample, sequenced in a study of regulatory T cells in long-lasting Graves disease. HTBI primers from iRepertoire and Arm-PCR of CDR3 regions yielded the TCR beta libraries. TCRdb redid the calling of the multiplex PCR reads with MiXCR, one entry per CDR3 protein. The data hold 300,000 to 400,000 distinct CDR3 sequences, with about a sixth observed a single time. Time point meaning: newly diagnosed GD, antithyroid drugs for less than 3 months. PBMC-derived RNA was used for the TCR library. The same data also contributed to another study, on T cells in Graves' hyperthyroidism and ophthalmopathy.

The source was peripheral blood mononuclear cells (PBMCs), collected at new diagnosis, from a patient treated with antithyroid drugs. These receptors all come from a man in his forties with Graves disease.

This clonotype was counted at least ten times. The rearrangement joins TRBV11-3 to TRBJ2-7, with 10 bases lining up with TRBD2. Germline V CDR1 and CDR2: SGHNT, YENEEA. The length of the CDR3 is 15 residues. The V segment lost 6 bases and the J segment 2 bases; nucleotides outside the gene matches: 7. The CDR3 loop is CASSSRLAGPYEQYF. DNA of the CDR3: TGTGCCAGCAGTTCCCGACTAGCGGGCCCCTACGAGCAGTACTTC.

The V call is TRBV6-2 or TRBV6-3, the J call TRBJ2-3; D remains unclear. The J call may be wrong; the DNA end is better matched by TRBJ2-5. The CDR3 is 13 residues long. CDR1 MNHEY and CDR2 SVGEGT come from the germline V gene. CDR3 in amino acids: CASSYLIGETQYF. The CDR3 nucleotides are TGTGCCAGCAGTTACTTAATCGGAGAGACCCAGTACTTC.

This clonotype was seen ten or more times. The chain couples TRBV5-5 to TRBJ2-3; possible D gene TRBD1, 5 bases. V gave up 0 bases and J gave up 2 bases, with 13 bases separating them. CDR3 length: 16 amino acids. CDR1 and CDR2 (germline): SGHKS, YYEKEE (reference sequence). The CDR3 loop is CASSLGASGPTDTQYF. The DNA of the CDR3 is TGTGCCAGCAGCTTGGGGGCTTCAGGGCCCACAGATACGCAGTATTTT. The full variable domain, in which reference TRBV5-5 and TRBJ2-3 provide the parts outside the CDR3, is DAGVTQSPTHLIKTRGQQVTLRCSPISGHKSVSWYQQVLGQGPQFIFQYYEKEERGRGNFPDRFSARQFPNYSSELNVNALLLGDSALYLCASSLGASGPTDTQYFGPGTRLTVL.

This clonotype was recorded many times. This rearrangement joins TRBV20-1 to TRBJ1-5; D not resolved. Germline CDR1 is DFQATT and CDR2 is SNEGSKA (reference sequence). The CDR3 length is 18 residues. V lost 0 bases, J lost 1 base, and 19 bases lay in between. The DNA of the CDR3 is TGCAGTGCTAGAGATAGGCCTCTCAAGGGAGGGAGCAATCAGCCCCAGCATTTT. It is translated as CSARDRPLKGGSNQPQHF.

Comments on this clonotype: The junction does not match germline at one end; this may be a read error. The chain has TRBV6-9 and TRBJ2-1; a possible D gene is TRBD1 (5 bases). There are 13 residues in the CDR3. CDR1 and CDR2 from the germline V gene are MNHGY and SVAAGI. The CDR3 DNA follows: TGTGCCAGCAGTTCGCAGGGTAACAATGAGCGGTTCTTC. This sequence encodes CASSSQGNNERFF.

Many counts were recorded for this clonotype. The chain recombines TRBV2 with TRBJ2-1; TRBD1 matches 7 bases. Germline V gene data show CDR1 as SNHLY and CDR2 as FYNNEI. The J segment lost 15 bases and the V segment lost 4 bases, leaving 6 bases of the junction unmatched. This CDR3 spans 11 amino acids. Here the CDR3 reads CASSGGQLRFF. CDR3 DNA: TGTGCCAGCAGTGGGGGACAGCTGCGGTTCTTC.

The rearrangement joins TRBV24-1 to TRBJ2-1, with 7 bases matching TRBD1. The CDR3 contains 16 residues. Trimming cost V 4 bases and J 4 bases; bases outside gene matches: 9. Germline CDR1 is KGHDR and CDR2 is SFDVKD. CDR3: CATSDLRDSPYNEQFF. Here the CDR3 DNA reads TGTGCCACCAGTGACCTTAGGGACAGCCCTTACAATGAGCAGTTCTTC.

This clonotype was observed a handful of times. The CDR3 DNA is TGTGCCAGCAGCTTACGGACTAACACAGATACGCAGTATTTT. As protein: CASSLRTNTDTQYF. The chain joins TRBV7-8 to TRBJ2-3; TRBD2 might be the D (6 bases). Germline V gene sequence: CDR1 SGHVS, CDR2 FQNEAQ. The germline V and J ends were trimmed by 2 bases and 2 bases, with 8 bases remaining between them. The length of the CDR3 is 14 residues.

Only a few counts were recorded for this clonotype. This rearrangement joins TRBV4-2 to TRBJ2-7; D is undetermined. CDR3 size: 15 residues. V lost 0 bases and J lost 3, with 12 bases in between. Per the germline V gene, CDR1 is LGHNA and CDR2 is YNFKEQ. The CDR3 sequence: CASSQDQRVLYEQYF. The CDR3 DNA sequence: TGTGCCAGCAGCCAAGATCAAAGGGTTCTCTACGAGCAGTACTTC.

This clonotype was detected many times. The chain recombines TRBV4-1 with TRBJ1-4; D ambiguous. This CDR3 region has 14 residues. CDR1 and CDR2 from the germline V gene are MGHRA and YSYEKL. V lost 1 base and J 7 bases, leaving 10 bases between the germline ends. CDR3 in DNA: TGCGCCAGCAGCCAAGCACCCCTGAGTGAAAAACTGTTTTTT. Its protein product is CASSQAPLSEKLFF.

In this sample, this clonotype turned up many times. This chain links TRBV30 with TRBJ2-1, with 10 bases aligning to TRBD2. The length of the CDR3 is 15 residues. CDR1 GTSNPN and CDR2 SVGIG come from the germline V gene (reference sequence). V was pared by 2 bases and J by 10 bases, with 11 bases of the junction left unmatched. As DNA, the CDR3 is TGTGCCTGGAGTAAAAGCGGGGGGGCCGCGAACGAGCAGTTCTTC. Translating gives CAWSKSGGAANEQFF.

The chain recombines TRBV6-2 or TRBV6-3 with TRBJ2-1, with D unresolved. This CDR3 region has 15 residues. V shed 0 bases and J shed 9 bases, with 15 bases lying between them. Germline V gene sequence: CDR1 MNHEY, CDR2 SVGEGT. CDR3 in DNA: TGTGCCAGCAGTTACTCCCCGGCGGCCCGCCGTGAGCAGTTCTTC. As protein: CASSYSPAARREQFF.

The table lists this clonotype with many counts. The chain recombines TRBV7-8 with TRBJ2-1; D is perhaps TRBD2 (6 bases). V was trimmed by 1 base and J by 7 bases, leaving 11 bases between them. Germline CDR1 and CDR2: SGHVS and FQNEAQ. The CDR3 has 14 amino acids. CDR3 coding DNA: TGTGCCAGCAGCTTAGGCGTCCGGGGGAATGAGCAGTTCTTC. Translating gives CASSLGVRGNEQFF.

The genes are TRBV10-2 and TRBJ2-3; 8 bases are shared with TRBD2. Germline V gives CDR1 WSHSY, CDR2 SAAADI. The CDR3 consists of 13 residues. V shed 7 bases, J shed 6 bases, and the junction held 6 bases outside the gene matches. The CDR3 region has the DNA TGCGCCAGCATCCCGGGGGGGCGGGATACGCAGTATTTT. Translated: CASIPGGRDTQYF.

This clonotype was seen only a few times. J is TRBJ1-1 and V is TRBV30; D call uncertain. Germline assignment: CDR1 GTSNPN and CDR2 SVGIG (reference sequence). The CDR3 runs to 13 residues. Trimming took off 5 bases at V and 0 bases at J, with 10 bases between the two ends. The CDR3 coding sequence is TGTGCCTGGCTAGCCGACATGAACACTGAAGCTTTCTTT. Protein: CAWLADMNTEAFF.

On this clonotype itself: A junction boundary mismatches the germline segment, possibly from a read error. In DNA form, the CDR3 reads TGCGCCAGCAGCTTGGGCAGGACAGGCTTGCCCCAGAACTTC. Protein: CASSLGRTGLPQNF. This rearrangement joins TRBV5-1 to TRBJ2-5, with 7 bases identical to TRBD1. This CDR3 comprises 14 residues. CDR1 SGHRS and CDR2 YFSETQ come from the germline V gene.

This clonotype was picked up many times. This chain joins TRBV6-5 and TRBJ2-1; 12 bases fit TRBD2. V dropped 4 bases and J dropped 2; count of bases not matched to a gene: 6. Germline CDR1 MNHEY, CDR2 SVGAGI. The CDR3 runs to 17 residues. CDR3 DNA sequence: TGTGCCAGCAGTTTACTAGCGGGGGGCACGACCTACAATGAGCAGTTCTTC. Translation: CASSLLAGGTTYNEQFF.

This clonotype was found many times. This chain connects TRBV10-3 to TRBJ2-3, with a tentative D call TRBD2 (6 bases). There are 15 residues in the CDR3. Germline CDR1 is ENHRY and CDR2 is SYGVKD. V lost 4 bases to trimming and J lost 2 bases, with 13 bases between them. DNA for the CDR3: TGTGCCATCAGTGGCGCGGGGCTACTCACAGATACGCAGTATTTT. Amino acids: CAISGAGLLTDTQYF.

The V and J genes are TRBV3-1 and TRBJ1-4; D gene uncertain. The germline V gene encodes CDR1 LGHDT and CDR2 YNNKEL (reference sequence). The CDR3 totals 13 residues. Trimming removed 4 bases at V and 5 bases at J, with 8 bases between. The CDR3 region has the DNA TGTGCCAGCAGCCCCAGGATGAATGAAAAACTGTTTTTT. Its protein product is CASSPRMNEKLFF.

The rearrangement links TRBV19 to TRBJ2-7, with 7 bases identical to TRBD1. CDR1 is LNHDA, CDR2 SQIVND, per germline (reference sequence). The V segment lost 9 bases and the J segment 2 bases; nucleotides outside the gene matches: 7. CDR3 length: 13 amino acids. CDR3 nucleotides: TGTGCCAGCCAAGACAGGGCCACCTACGAGCAGTACTTC. This gives the protein CASQDRATYEQYF.

This rearrangement joins TRBV3-1 to TRBJ2-3; tentatively, D is TRBD1 or TRBD2 (6 bases each). The assigned J gene may be wrong: the sequence end matches TRBJ2-7 better. The CDR3 has 13 residues. The germline V gene has CDR1 LGHDT and CDR2 YNNKEL (reference sequence). The CDR3 DNA sequence: TGTGCCAGCAGCCCCAACGGGGGCCACGAGCAGTACTTC. It is translated as CASSPNGGHEQYF.

With respect to this clonotype: A much larger clone is a single base away; this may be a read error. V and J are TRBV10-3 and TRBJ1-1; unclear D gene. The CDR3 loop spans 13 amino acids. Trimming shortened V by 3 bases and J by 3 bases, and 8 bases separated the two germline ends. CDR1 is ENHRY, CDR2 SYGVKD, per germline. CDR3 sequence (DNA): TGTGCCATCAGTGACCGGATGGACACTGAAGCTTTCTTT. It codes for CAISDRMDTEAFF.

In this sample, this clonotype turned up many times. V usage is TRBV7-9 and J usage is TRBJ1-4; D is possibly TRBD1 (6 bases). Per the germline V gene, CDR1 is SEHNR and CDR2 is FQNEAQ (reference sequence). This CDR3 is 14 amino acids long. Trimming cost V 3 bases and J 10 bases, with 15 bases left between them. CDR3 DNA: TGTGCCAGCAGCTTTACAGGGTGGGGAGGAAAACTGTTTTTT. Translated: CASSFTGWGGKLFF.

This clonotype was counted many times. The chain has TRBV6-2 or TRBV6-3 and TRBJ2-5, with 11 bases lining up with TRBD2. CDR1 and CDR2 (germline): MNHEY, SVGEGT. CDR3 length: 15 residues. Germline trimming cut 6 bases from V and 2 bases from J; bases unmatched to any gene: 5. The CDR3 nucleotides read TGTGCCAGCAGGGAGGGACTAGCGGCTCAAGAGACCCAGTACTTC. Translated: CASREGLAAQETQYF.

This clonotype was detected ten times or more. The chain recombines TRBV11-3 with TRBJ2-2, with D unclear. V dropped 1 base and J dropped 3 bases, with 12 bases sitting between them. This CDR3 has 16 residues. CDR1 and CDR2 from the germline V gene are SGHNT and YENEEA. CDR3 in DNA: TGTGCCAGCAGCTTAGCTATGTCTCAGTACACCGGGGAGCTGTTTTTT. Protein product: CASSLAMSQYTGELFF.

The chain combines TRBV28 with TRBJ2-7, with TRBD1 matching over 7 bases. The CDR3 has 16 residues. CDR1 and CDR2 from the germline V gene are MDHEN and SYDVKM. The J segment lost 5 bases and the V segment lost 10 bases, leaving 20 bases of the junction unmatched. The CDR3 DNA follows: TGTGCCACCTCGGGTCTCCGGGACAGACGCTACGACGAGCAGTACTTC. Amino acids: CATSGLRDRRYDEQYF.

This clonotype has at least ten counts. The V and J genes are TRBV28 and TRBJ1-6; D is unresolved. The germline gives CDR1 MDHEN, CDR2 SYDVKM. This CDR3 has 17 residues. V was cut by 2 bases and J by 0 bases, with 11 bases left in between. The CDR3 nucleotides are TGTGCCAGCAGTTTAGCAGGTAGAAGCTCCTATAATTCACCCCTCCACTTT. Encoded protein: CASSLAGRSSYNSPLHF. Drawing the rest from reference TRBV28 and TRBJ1-6, the complete variable domain is DVKVTQSSRYLVKRTGEKVFLECVQDMDHENMFWYRQDPGLGLRLIYFSYDVKMKEKGDIPEGYSVSREKKERFSLILESASTNQTSMYLCASSLAGRSSYNSPLHFGNGTRLTVT.